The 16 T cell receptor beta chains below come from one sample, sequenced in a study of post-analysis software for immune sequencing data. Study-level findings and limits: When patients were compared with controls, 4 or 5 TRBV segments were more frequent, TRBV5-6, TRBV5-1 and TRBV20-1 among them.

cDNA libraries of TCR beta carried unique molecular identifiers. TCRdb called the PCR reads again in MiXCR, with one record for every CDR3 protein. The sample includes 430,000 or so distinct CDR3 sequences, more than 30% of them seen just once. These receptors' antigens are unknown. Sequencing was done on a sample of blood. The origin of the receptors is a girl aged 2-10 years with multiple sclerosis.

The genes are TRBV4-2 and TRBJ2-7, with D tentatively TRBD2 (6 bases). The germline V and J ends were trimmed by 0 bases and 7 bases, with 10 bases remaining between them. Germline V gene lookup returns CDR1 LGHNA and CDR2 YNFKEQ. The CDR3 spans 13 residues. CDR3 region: CASSQEEGREQYF. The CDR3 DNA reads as TGTGCCAGCAGCCAAGAGGAGGGAAGGGAGCAGTACTTC.

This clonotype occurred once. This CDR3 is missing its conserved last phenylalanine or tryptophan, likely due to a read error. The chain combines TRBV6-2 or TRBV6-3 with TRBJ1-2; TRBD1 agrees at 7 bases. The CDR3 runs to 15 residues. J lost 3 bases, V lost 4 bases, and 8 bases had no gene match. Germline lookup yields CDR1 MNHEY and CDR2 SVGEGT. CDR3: CASSSPRQGDYGYTY. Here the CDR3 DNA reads TGTGCCAGCAGTTCACCCCGACAGGGCGACTATGGCTACACCTAC.

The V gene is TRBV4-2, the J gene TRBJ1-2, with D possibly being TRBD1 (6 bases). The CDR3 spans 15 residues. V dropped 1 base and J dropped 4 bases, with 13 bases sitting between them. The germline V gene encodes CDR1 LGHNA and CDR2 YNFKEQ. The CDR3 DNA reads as TGTGCCAGCAGCCAAGGGCCGGGGGGCTCCTATGGCTACACCTTC. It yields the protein CASSQGPGGSYGYTF.

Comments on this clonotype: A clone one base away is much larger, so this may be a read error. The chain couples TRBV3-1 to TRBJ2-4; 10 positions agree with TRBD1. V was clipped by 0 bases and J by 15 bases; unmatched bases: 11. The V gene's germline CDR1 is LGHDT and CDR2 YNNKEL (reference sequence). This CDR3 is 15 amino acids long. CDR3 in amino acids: CASSQERQGAYERYF. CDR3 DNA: TGTGCCAGCAGCCAAGAGCGACAGGGGGCGTACGAGCGGTACTTC.

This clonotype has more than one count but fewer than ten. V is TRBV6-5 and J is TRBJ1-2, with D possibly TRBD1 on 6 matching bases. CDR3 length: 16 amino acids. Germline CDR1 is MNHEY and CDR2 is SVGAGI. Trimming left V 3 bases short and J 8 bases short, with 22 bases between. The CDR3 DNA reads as TGTGCCAGCAGTTATGGTGGGGGCGAGGGGTTTGGAGGCTACACCTTC. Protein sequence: CASSYGGGEGFGGYTF.

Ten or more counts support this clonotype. CDR3 in amino acids: CASSQEVGEQYF. The CDR3 region has the DNA TGCGCCAGCAGCCAAGAAGTCGGCGAGCAGTACTTC. The chain uses TRBV4-1 and TRBJ2-5, with unresolved D. The J call may be mistaken, given a closer DNA end match to TRBJ2-7. CDR3 length: 12 residues. In germline, CDR1 is MGHRA, CDR2 YSYEKL.

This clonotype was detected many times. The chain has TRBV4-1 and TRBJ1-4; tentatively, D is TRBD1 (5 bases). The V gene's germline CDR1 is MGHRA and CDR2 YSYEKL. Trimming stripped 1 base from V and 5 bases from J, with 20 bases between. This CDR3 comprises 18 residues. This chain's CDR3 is CASSQVVLGGHRNEKLFF. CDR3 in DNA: TGCGCCAGCAGCCAAGTAGTGCTTGGCGGACATCGAAATGAAAAACTGTTTTTT.

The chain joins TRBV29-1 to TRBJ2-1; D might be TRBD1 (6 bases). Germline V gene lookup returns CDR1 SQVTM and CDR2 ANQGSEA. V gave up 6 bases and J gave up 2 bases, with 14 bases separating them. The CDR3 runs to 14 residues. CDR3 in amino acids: CSVTTGIPYNEQFF. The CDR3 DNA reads TGCAGCGTGACAACAGGGATCCCCTACAATGAGCAGTTCTTC.

Here the CDR3 DNA reads TGTGCCAGTAGTGGACAGACAAACTATGGCTACACCTTC. It is translated as CASSGQTNYGYTF. V and J are TRBV19 and TRBJ1-2; a possible D gene is TRBD1 (6 bases). V lost 5 bases and J lost 2, with 9 bases in between. Germline assignment: CDR1 LNHDA and CDR2 SQIVND (reference sequence). The CDR3 covers 13 residues.

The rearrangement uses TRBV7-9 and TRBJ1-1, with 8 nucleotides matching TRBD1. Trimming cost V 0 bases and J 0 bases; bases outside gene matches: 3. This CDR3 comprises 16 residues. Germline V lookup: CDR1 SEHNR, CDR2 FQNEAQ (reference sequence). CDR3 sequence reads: CASSLAGQALNTEAFF. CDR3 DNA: TGTGCCAGCAGCTTAGCGGGACAGGCCCTGAACACTGAAGCTTTCTTT.

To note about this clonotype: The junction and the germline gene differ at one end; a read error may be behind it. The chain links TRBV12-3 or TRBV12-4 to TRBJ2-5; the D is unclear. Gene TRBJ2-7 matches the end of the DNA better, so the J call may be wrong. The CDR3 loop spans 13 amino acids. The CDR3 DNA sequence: TGTGCCAACAGTTCAGACTTAACCTACGAGCAGTACTTC. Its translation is CANSSDLTYEQYF.

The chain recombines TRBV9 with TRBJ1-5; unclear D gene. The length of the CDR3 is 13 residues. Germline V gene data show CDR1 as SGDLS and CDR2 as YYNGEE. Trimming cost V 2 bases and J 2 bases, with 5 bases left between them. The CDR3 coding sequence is TGTGCCAGCAGCGTGCTTGGCAATCAGCCCCAGCATTTT. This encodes CASSVLGNQPQHF.

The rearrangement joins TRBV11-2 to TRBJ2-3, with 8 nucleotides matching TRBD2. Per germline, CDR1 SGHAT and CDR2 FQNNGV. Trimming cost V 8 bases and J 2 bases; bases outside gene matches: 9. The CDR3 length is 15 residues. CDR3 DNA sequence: TGTGCCAGCGGGAGGGCTAGCGGGTACACAGATACGCAGTATTTT. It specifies CASGRASGYTDTQYF.

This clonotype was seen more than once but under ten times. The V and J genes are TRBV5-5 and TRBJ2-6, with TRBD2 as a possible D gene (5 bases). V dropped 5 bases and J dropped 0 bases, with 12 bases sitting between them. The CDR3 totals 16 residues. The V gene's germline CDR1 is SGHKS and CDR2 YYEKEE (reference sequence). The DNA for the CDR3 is TGTGCCAGCAGTAGTAGCAGCGGCTCTGGGGCCAACGTCCTGACTTTC. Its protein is CASSSSSGSGANVLTF.

The CDR3 protein is CASSKGWWTSGTYEQYF. CDR3 DNA: TGTGCCAGCAGCAAAGGCTGGTGGACTAGCGGGACCTACGAGCAGTACTTC. The chain links TRBV7-2 to TRBJ2-7; 12 bases are a match to TRBD2. The CDR3 is made up of 17 amino acids. The germline V gene has CDR1 SGHTA and CDR2 FQGNSA. The V gene end was trimmed by 5 bases and the J gene end by 2 bases; junction bases not matched to a gene: 10.

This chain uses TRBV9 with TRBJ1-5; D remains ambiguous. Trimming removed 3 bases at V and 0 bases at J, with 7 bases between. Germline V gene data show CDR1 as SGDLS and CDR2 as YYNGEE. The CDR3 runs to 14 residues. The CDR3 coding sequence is TGTGCCAGCAGCGCGGACGGTAGCAATCAGCCCCAGCATTTT. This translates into CASSADGSNQPQHF.